This T cell receptor beta chain was sequenced for a study of blood T cell repertoires in COVID-19 (dated by TCRdb to between 2020 and 2021). Study-wide context: Collaborator samples came from the United States, Italy and Spain and covered acute and convalescent phases of COVID-19. The material from the prospective study consisted of cDNA or gDNA derived from T cells, B-cell-depleted T cells, or PBMCs. The dataset comprised deeply sampled blood TCRbeta repertoires from subjects exposed to, actively infected with, or recovered from COVID-19. A freely available public database, intended as a resource for researchers studying the immune response to SARS-CoV-2, is where the repertoires were released. Samples were obtained from the ongoing ImmuneRACE study (first 160 participants) and from over 1,000 subjects provided by 6 global collaborators. The sample metadata nearly always contained a de-identified subject ID, COVID-19 status, age in years and sex. Where HLA class I and class II types were available, the types were taken from metadata supplied by the sample provider, not from assay-based typing.

This clone was detected a few times. Its target antigen remains unknown. There are no base qualities to consult, and no much larger clone falls within one base. The junction shows trimming of 4 bases on V and 8 bases on J, plus 16 bases between the germline ends. The germline V gene provides CDR1 SNHLY and CDR2 FYNNEI. The CDR3 starts with the cysteine, ends with the phenylalanine, and has 14 residues. Only the CDR3 portion is preserved as DNA: 42 bases, with reading frame beginning at the first base. TCRbeta CDR3 regions were amplified from genomic DNA by means of the immunoSEQ Assay, a bias-controlled multiplex PCR. On the authors' methods: The number of nucleated cells in each sample was estimated by amplification of reference gene primers within the assay. To quantify the absolute abundance of each unique TCRbeta CDR3 rearrangement, sequence reads were collapsed and filtered. For each sample, productive Simpson clonality was calculated as the square root of Simpson's diversity index across productive rearrangements. The table comes from immuneACCESS by way of TCRdb, which keeps in-frame sequences with V and J called. Part of the clones is missing from these tables; in studies checked, under half for an unresolved V gene and the rest for unknown reasons. V and J calls and clone size follow that table, whereas D and trimming were derived from the DNA. The sample includes about 280,000 clones, with about 90% observed a single time. The ten largest clonotypes hold about 2.2% of the sample.

Findings and caveats that apply to the study as a whole: The quantity of clinical and demographic metadata differed by source and by participant and was supplied without curation.

A second Seattle source provided samples from volunteer blood donors who had recovered from COVID-19. The collaborating institutions used their own protocols to collect whole blood in K2EDTA tubes. For TCRbeta analysis, collaborator samples were shipped as frozen whole blood, as isolated PBMCs, or as DNA extracted from either sample type. The TCR comes from a woman aged 50 to 65 who had recovered from COVID-19. Sequencing was performed on peripheral blood. The chain is assembled from TRBV2 and TRBJ2-3; the D gene is perhaps TRBD1, on 5 matching bases. The DNA is TGTGCCAGCAGTGCTCCGAGACAGTTTGGTACGCAGTATTTT. This codes for CASSAPRQFGTQYF.